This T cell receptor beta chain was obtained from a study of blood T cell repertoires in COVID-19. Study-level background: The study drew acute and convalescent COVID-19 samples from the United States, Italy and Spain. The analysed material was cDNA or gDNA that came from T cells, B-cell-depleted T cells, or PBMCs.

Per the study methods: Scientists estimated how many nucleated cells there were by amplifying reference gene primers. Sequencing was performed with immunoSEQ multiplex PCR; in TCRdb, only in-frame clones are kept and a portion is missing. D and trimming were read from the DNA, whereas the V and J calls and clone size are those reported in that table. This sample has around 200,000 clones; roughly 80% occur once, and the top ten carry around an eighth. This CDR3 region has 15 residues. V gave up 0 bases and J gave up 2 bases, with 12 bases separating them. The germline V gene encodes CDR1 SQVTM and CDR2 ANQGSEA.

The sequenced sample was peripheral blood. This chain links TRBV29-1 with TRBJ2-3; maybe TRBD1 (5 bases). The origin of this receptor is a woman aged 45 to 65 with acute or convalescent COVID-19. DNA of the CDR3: TGCAGCGTTGAAGATTCGGACACCCTCACAGATACGCAGTATTTT. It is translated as CSVEDSDTLTDTQYF.